Sequencing of this T cell receptor (beta chain) was carried out in a study of technical replicates of blood from a handful of donors. Generated by immunoSEQ multiplex PCR, the TCRdb table keeps only in-frame clones and is missing some. The sample shows tens of thousands of clones, less than 99% of them seen only once. The receptor's source is a human donor in good health. The sample taken for sequencing was T cells isolated from PBMCs.

The chain's CDR3 is CASSDGYNEQFF. The CDR3 bases are TGTGCCAGCAGTGACGGGTACAATGAGCAGTTCTTC. The genes are TRBV6-1 and TRBJ2-1; D gene unclear. This CDR3 is 12 amino acids long. V shed 3 bases and J shed 4 bases, with 4 bases lying between them. In germline, CDR1 is MNHNS, CDR2 SASEGT.